This T cell receptor beta chain derives from a study of response to subunit inactivated influenza vaccine. Whole-study findings and limits: The authors suggested that every seasonal influenza vaccination recruits few new T cells.

Regarding this clonotype: No antigen is known for it.

V lost 5 bases to trimming and J lost 2 bases, with 15 bases between them. Germline V gene data show CDR1 as SGHTA and CDR2 as FQGNSA. This CDR3 region has 15 residues. TCRdb re-called the RT-PCR reads with MiXCR, one entry per CDR3 protein. The sample consists of roughly 780,000 distinct CDR3 sequences, approximately 17% of them appearing once. Material: PBMCs from blood, obtained about 5 days after vaccination. The rearrangement links TRBV7-2 to TRBJ2-5, with TRBD2 as a possible D gene (5 bases). The source is a man aged 45-65 years who received an inactivated influenza vaccine. The CDR3: CASSRQEAAQETQYF. The DNA for the CDR3 is TGTGCCAGCAGCCGCCAGGAGGCAGCTCAAGAGACCCAGTACTTC.